Described below is a single TCR beta chain sequence and its context. One base away lies a much larger clone, so this may be a sequencing read error. The sample originates from a study of tumor-infiltrating lymphocytes in primary liver carcinoma. Study-wide background: Patients were men and women aged 30 to 69 years.

Trimming took off 4 bases at V and 0 bases at J, with 13 bases between the two ends. CDR1 and CDR2 from the germline V gene are MGHRA and YSYEKL. This CDR3 contains 16 residues. It was from about 20-30 mg of unsorted bulk tissue that RNA and DNA were co-extracted. Patients underwent resection of primary liver carcinoma. TCR beta cDNA was reverse-transcribed from about 0.45 ug of total RNA. The reaction used a constant-region primer and ProtoScript II reverse transcriptase. Slightly modified ARM-PCR served as the procedure for the TCR beta libraries. These libraries came from three rounds of nested multiplex PCR. It was with TRBV1-TRBV30 forward primers and a C-beta reverse primer that the first two PCR rounds were run, at roughly 10 cycles each. A single record per CDR3 protein comes from TCRdb applying MiXCR to the multiplex PCR reads. Of roughly 120,000 distinct CDR3 sequences listed, approximately 70% are singletons.

The sequenced sample consisted of liver tumor tissue from sampling region 1. Subset: tumor region T1, superior pole. This clonotype was sampled from a woman aged 55 to 70 with primary liver carcinoma and hepatitis B virus infection. The chain uses TRBV4-1 and TRBJ2-1; D ambiguous. The chain's CDR3 is CASSPTIASSYNEQFF. In nucleotides, the CDR3 is TGCGCCAGCAGCCCAACTATCGCGAGCTCCTACAATGAGCAGTTCTTC.